This entry lists 17 T cell receptor beta chains sequenced from one sample in a study of T cells in Graves' hyperthyroidism and ophthalmopathy. Template material for amplifying TCR beta CDR3 regions consisted of RNA transcripts. In the first-round RT-PCR of the TCR CDR3, the HTBI primer set was used. TCRdb re-analysed the multiplex PCR reads in MiXCR, keeping a single row per CDR3 protein. The profile shows approximately 330,000 distinct CDR3 sequences, roughly 18% of them singletons. Sequencing used blood. The source is a woman aged 50 to 60 with Graves' hyperthyroidism.

This clonotype was seen many times. The chain uses TRBV6-1 and TRBJ1-1, with D unclear. The CDR3 spans 12 residues. V lost 7 bases and J lost 5, with 11 bases in between. Germline CDR1 reads MNHNS; CDR2 reads SASEGT. The CDR3 DNA reads as TGTGCCAGCAAAACGACGGTTACTGAAGCTTTCTTT. Translated: CASKTTVTEAFF.

This clonotype was seen only a few times. The chain carries TRBV7-9 and TRBJ2-1; D gene uncertain. Germline-derived CDR1 and CDR2 are SEHNR and FQNEAQ (reference sequence). CDR3 length equals 13 residues. V was pared by 4 bases and J by 6 bases, with 10 bases between. The CDR3 sequence is CASSSTGANEQFF. In nucleotides, the CDR3 is TGTGCCAGCAGCTCAACCGGTGCCAATGAGCAGTTCTTC.

V gene TRBV6-5 combines with J gene TRBJ1-5; TRBD1 agrees at 9 bases. CDR3 size: 16 residues. The junction had 4 bases not matched to a gene; V was cut back by 1 base and J by 3 bases. Germline V lookup: CDR1 MNHEY, CDR2 SVGAGI. CDR3 region: CASSYFGTGYNQPQHF. The DNA for the CDR3 is TGTGCCAGCAGTTACTTCGGGACAGGGTACAATCAGCCCCAGCATTTT.

This clonotype came up a few times. The V gene is TRBV19, the J gene TRBJ1-4, with a tentative D call TRBD1 (5 bases). This CDR3 is 14 amino acids long. In germline, CDR1 is LNHDA, CDR2 SQIVND (reference sequence). V dropped 6 bases and J dropped 0 bases, with 8 bases sitting between them. CDR3: CASSDRPTNEKLFF. CDR3 nucleotide sequence: TGTGCCAGTAGCGACAGACCAACTAATGAAAAACTGTTTTTT.

This clonotype was detected only a few times. The V call is TRBV9, the J call TRBJ2-3, with D possibly called TRBD1 or TRBD2 (5 bases each). The length of the CDR3 is 14 residues. Germline V lookup: CDR1 SGDLS, CDR2 YYNGEE. V lost 4 bases, J lost 1 base, and 10 bases lay in between. This chain's CDR3 is CASSPGTRTDTQYF. CDR3 coding DNA: TGTGCCAGCAGCCCTGGGACGCGCACAGATACGCAGTATTTT.

V gene TRBV29-1 combines with J gene TRBJ2-1; TRBD1 aligns across 7 bases. V shed 6 bases, J shed 0 bases, and the junction held 5 bases outside the gene matches. The germline CDR1 and CDR2 sequences are SQVTM and ANQGSEA. The CDR3 loop spans 14 amino acids. CDR3 in amino acids: CSVGTARSYNEQFF. CDR3 DNA sequence: TGCAGCGTGGGGACAGCCCGCTCCTACAATGAGCAGTTCTTC.

This clonotype was counted only a few times. This sequence joins TRBV7-9 and TRBJ2-3, with 8 positions matching TRBD2. The germline V gene has CDR1 SEHNR and CDR2 FQNEAQ (reference sequence). The CDR3 has 16 residues. V gave up 0 bases and J gave up 3 bases; unmatched junction bases: 5. The CDR3 coding sequence is TGTGCCAGCAGCTTAGCGGGCCGCGGGGGGACAGATACGCAGTATTTT. Translated, it gives CASSLAGRGGTDTQYF.

This clonotype was found a few times. The chain is built from TRBV10-3 and TRBJ1-1; tentative D call: TRBD1 (5 bases). CDR3 length: 13 residues. Trimming shortened V by 4 bases and J by 1 base, and 7 bases separated the two germline ends. CDR1 and CDR2 (germline): ENHRY, SYGVKD. CDR3 sequence (DNA): TGTGCCATCAGTGGAGGGGCGAACACTGAAGCTTTCTTT. Translation gives CAISGGANTEAFF.

The chain links TRBV28 to TRBJ2-1; D may be TRBD2 (5 bases). The CDR3 covers 14 residues. Germline V lookup: CDR1 MDHEN, CDR2 SYDVKM. With 3 bases removed from V and 5 bases from J, the gap between germline ends came to 11 bases. The CDR3 sequence: CASSFRTQDNEQFF. CDR3 DNA: TGTGCCAGCAGTTTCCGGACTCAAGACAATGAGCAGTTCTTC.

This chain joins TRBV30 and TRBJ2-2; no firm D call. The V gene lost 4 bases and the J gene lost 1 base, with 4 bases spanning the gap. The CDR3 runs to 12 residues. CDR1 and CDR2 from the germline V gene are GTSNPN and SVGIG (reference sequence). The CDR3 DNA is TGTGCCTGGAAAGGGAACACCGGGGAGCTGTTTTTT. Translated, it gives CAWKGNTGELFF.

This clonotype was found many times. The CDR3 loop is CSRLAGVTDTQYF. The CDR3 DNA reads TGCAGCCGTTTAGCGGGAGTGACAGATACGCAGTATTTT. V gene TRBV20-1 combines with J gene TRBJ2-3; 9 bases map to TRBD2. Germline V CDR1 and CDR2: DFQATT, SNEGSKA (reference sequence). The CDR3 has 13 residues.

This clonotype was found many times. The V gene is TRBV10-3, the J gene TRBJ1-5; 7 bases match TRBD1. CDR1 and CDR2 (germline): ENHRY, SYGVKD. J lost 1 base, V lost 10 bases, and 10 bases had no gene match. This CDR3 is 15 amino acids long. The CDR3 protein is CATAGTEFSNQPQHF. Written as DNA, the CDR3 is TGTGCCACCGCTGGGACAGAATTCAGCAATCAGCCCCAGCATTTT.

In this sample, this clonotype turned up many times. The chain links TRBV2 to TRBJ1-4; no clear D. Trimming took 1 base from V and 3 from J, leaving 9 bases between them. Germline CDR1 reads SNHLY; CDR2 reads FYNNEI. The CDR3 spans 15 residues. The CDR3 DNA sequence: TGTGCCAGCAGTGAAGAAGGATGGTCTAATGAAAAACTGTTTTTT. It yields the protein CASSEEGWSNEKLFF.

The chain couples TRBV9 to TRBJ2-2, with unresolved D. The CDR3 length is 13 residues. Deletions cut 0 bases from V and 4 bases from J, with 4 bases between. Per the germline V gene, CDR1 is SGDLS and CDR2 is YYNGEE. The CDR3 DNA follows: TGTGCCAGCAGCGTAGACGCCACCGGGGAGCTGTTTTTT. Protein product: CASSVDATGELFF.

This clonotype came up many times. This chain uses TRBV9 with TRBJ2-2, with 8 positions matching TRBD2. The V segment lost 3 bases and the J segment 6 bases; nucleotides outside the gene matches: 10. Germline V lookup: CDR1 SGDLS, CDR2 YYNGEE. The CDR3 has 16 amino acids. This chain's CDR3 is CASSDSGTIGAGELFF. CDR3 bases: TGTGCCAGCAGCGATAGCGGGACCATTGGGGCCGGGGAGCTGTTTTTT. Variable domain in full (rest from reference TRBV9 and TRBJ2-2): DSGVTQTPKHLITATGQRVTLRCSPRSGDLSVYWYQQSLDQGLQFLIQYYNGEERAKGNILERFSAQQFPDLHSELNLSSLELGDSALYFCASSDSGTIGAGELFFGEGSRLTVL.

This clonotype was counted at least ten times. This sequence joins TRBV5-1 and TRBJ1-4, with D unclear. The germline CDR1 and CDR2 sequences are SGHRS and YFSETQ. The CDR3 has 14 residues. V was pared by 4 bases and J by 5 bases, with 12 bases between. CDR3 in amino acids: CASSLDVTNEKLFF. The CDR3, as DNA: TGCGCCAGCAGCCTGGACGTCACCAATGAAAAACTGTTTTTT.

This clonotype was picked up a small number of times. The genes are TRBV10-3 and TRBJ1-1; D may be TRBD1 (6 bases). V lost 4 bases and J lost 7, with 16 bases in between. This CDR3 has 14 residues. Germline lookup yields CDR1 ENHRY and CDR2 SYGVKD. This CDR3 is CAISVEGELGEAFF. The CDR3 nucleotides are TGTGCCATCAGTGTGGAGGGGGAATTGGGTGAAGCTTTCTTT.